The 9 T cell receptor beta chains in this list originate from one sample, sequenced in a study of beta chain features in type 1 diabetes. Investigators reverse transcribed all isolated RNA, so they sequenced expressed TCRB transcripts. Profiling relied on immunoSEQ multiplex PCR, and the TCRdb table lists in-frame clones only, not all of them. This table has about 150,000 clones, around 10% appearing once. Sequenced input: central memory CD4+ T cells from blood. These TCRs come from a man in his late teens or twenties in good health.

This clone has at least ten counts. V and J are TRBV5-1 and TRBJ2-1; TRBD1 is a possible D gene (5 bases). The V gene lost 2 bases and the J gene lost 15 bases, with 15 bases spanning the gap. CDR1 and CDR2 from the germline V gene are SGHRS and YFSETQ. The CDR3 is made up of 12 amino acids. The DNA of the CDR3 is TGCGCCAGCAGCTTCACTCAACAGGAACCGTTCTTC. This codes for CASSFTQQEPFF.

This clone was detected only a few times. This chain joins TRBV30 and TRBJ2-4, with D tentatively TRBD1 or TRBD2 (5 bases each). Germline lookup yields CDR1 GTSNPN and CDR2 SVGIG (reference sequence). The ends were cut back, 2 bases at V and 3 bases at J, with 14 bases in the middle. The CDR3 is made up of 15 amino acids. The CDR3 loop is CAWSRLGVDKNIQYF. The CDR3 DNA sequence: TGTGCCTGGAGTAGACTGGGGGTAGACAAAAACATTCAGTACTTC.

V and J are TRBV10-3 and TRBJ1-2; D might be TRBD1 (6 bases). Germline values: CDR1 ENHRY, CDR2 SYGVKD. V was shortened by 10 bases and J by 5 bases, with 23 bases between the two germline ends. The length of the CDR3 is 15 residues. The CDR3: CATSNSGGTKYGYTF. CDR3 bases: TGTGCCACATCAAATTCAGGCGGGACAAAATATGGCTACACCTTC.

This clone occurred a few times. The CDR3, as DNA: TGTGCCAGCAGTTTTGGGGGAAGTCAGCCCCAGCATTTT. Translating it yields CASSFGGSQPQHF. The chain joins TRBV28 to TRBJ1-5, with a weak D call TRBD1 (5 bases). The CDR3 spans 13 residues. V lost 3 bases, J lost 6 bases, and 9 bases lay in between. Germline V gives CDR1 MDHEN, CDR2 SYDVKM. The whole variable domain, filled in from reference TRBV28 and TRBJ1-5, reads DVKVTQSSRYLVKRTGEKVFLECVQDMDHENMFWYRQDPGLGLRLIYFSYDVKMKEKGDIPEGYSVSREKKERFSLILESASTNQTSMYLCASSFGGSQPQHFGDGTRLSIL.

This clone was recorded a few times. This chain uses TRBV7-9 with TRBJ2-4; D may be TRBD1 (5 bases). Trimming took 3 bases from V and 7 from J, leaving 7 bases between them. Germline values: CDR1 SEHNR, CDR2 FQNEAQ (reference sequence). This CDR3 has 12 residues. CDR3 bases: TGTGCCAGCAGCTTCCCAGGGAACATTCAGTACTTC. Translation: CASSFPGNIQYF.

The chain is built from TRBV14 and TRBJ2-2, with 13 positions matching TRBD2. The V gene end was trimmed by 4 bases and the J gene end by 5 bases; junction bases not matched to a gene: 7. The CDR3 is 17 residues long. CDR1 SGHDN and CDR2 FVKESK come from the germline V gene. The CDR3 nucleotides are TGTGCCAGCAGCCTCCGACTAGCGGGGGGATTAACCGGGGAGCTGTTTTTT. Its protein is CASSLRLAGGLTGELFF.

The rearrangement joins TRBV7-7 to TRBJ2-3; 9 positions agree with TRBD2. Germline V gives CDR1 SSHAT, CDR2 FNYEAQ (reference sequence). The CDR3 totals 15 residues. V lost 5 bases, J lost 0 bases, and 3 bases stayed unmatched. CDR3 sequence (DNA): TGTGCCAGCAGCCCGACTAGCGGTAGCACAGATACGCAGTATTTT. It translates to CASSPTSGSTDTQYF.

The CDR3, as DNA: TGTGCCAGCAGGACAGGGGTTGAAGCTTTCTTT. This sequence encodes CASRTGVEAFF. The rearrangement joins TRBV18 to TRBJ1-1; 9 positions match TRBD1. This CDR3 has 11 amino acids. V dropped 8 bases and J dropped 7; count of bases not matched to a gene: 2. Germline V gives CDR1 KGHSH, CDR2 LQKENI.

This clone was counted between two and nine times. Mismatch with germline at one junction end may stem from a read error. The rearrangement links TRBV5-1 to TRBJ2-1, with D maybe TRBD2 (5 bases). CDR3 length: 15 amino acids. Germline V gene sequence: CDR1 SGHRS, CDR2 YFSETQ. The CDR3 nucleotides read TGCGCCAGCAGGTTGGCGGCAGGAGCGGAGAATGAGCAGTTCTTC. Its translation: CASRLAAGAENEQFF.